This T cell receptor beta chain was identified in a study of technical replicates of blood from a handful of donors. Trimming took 0 bases from V and 5 from J, leaving 22 bases between them. Per the germline V gene, CDR1 is LGHNA and CDR2 is YNFKEQ. There are 18 residues in the CDR3. This clone was observed once. Only in-frame clones appear in the TCRdb table, and some are missing; sequencing was by immunoSEQ multiplex PCR. The sample shows about 88,000 clones, 85% to 95% of them seen only once. Sequenced sample: T cells isolated from PBMCs. V is TRBV4-2 and J is TRBJ2-5; D possibly corresponds to TRBD2 (6 bases). This TCR derives from a human donor in good health. CDR3 protein: CASSQDSPVGSYGETQYF. DNA for the CDR3: TGTGCCAGCAGCCAAGATTCCCCGGTCGGGAGTTACGGCGAGACCCAGTACTTC.